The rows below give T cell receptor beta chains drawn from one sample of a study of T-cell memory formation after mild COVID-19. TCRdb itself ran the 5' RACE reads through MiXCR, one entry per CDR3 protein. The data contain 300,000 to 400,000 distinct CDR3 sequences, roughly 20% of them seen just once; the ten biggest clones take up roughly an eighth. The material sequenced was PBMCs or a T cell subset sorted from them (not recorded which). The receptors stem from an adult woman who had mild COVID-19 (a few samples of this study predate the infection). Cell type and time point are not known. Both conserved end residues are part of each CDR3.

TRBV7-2	CASSDTGGNQPQHF
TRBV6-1	CASRWGANGYTF
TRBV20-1	CSARSPQGRSSYEQYF
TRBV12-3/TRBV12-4	CASSVMARGGNEQFF
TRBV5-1	CASSLREYDGYTF
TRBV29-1	CSVEDRQGTLYEQYF
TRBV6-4	CASSVQANSYNEQFF
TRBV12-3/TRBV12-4	CASSFQDYNQPQHF
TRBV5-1	CASSLDVRVGNTIYF
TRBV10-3	CAIRSAVGVNNDGSSYNEQFF
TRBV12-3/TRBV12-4	CASSFGYSLGDGYTF
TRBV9	CASSVDPLVNEQFF
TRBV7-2	CASSFPRGGGNTIYF
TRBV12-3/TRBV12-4	CASSQPPGNGNTIYF
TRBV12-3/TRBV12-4	CASSPPAGGGTGELFF
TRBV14	CASSQDLGALPNEQFF
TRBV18	CASSPGAGGAYEQYF
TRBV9	CASSGFESNYGYTF
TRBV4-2	CASSQAGGAVSGYTF
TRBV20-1	CSAYLPPGHDEQYF
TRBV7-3	CASSFLAGVWNEQFF
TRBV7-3	CASSLYSGETYEQYF
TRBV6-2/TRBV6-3	CASRDRDRVTDTQYF
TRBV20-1	CSARDPSGQGYGYTF
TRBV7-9	CASSFGLAGATGELFF
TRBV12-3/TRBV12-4	CASSLGGTGGQFF
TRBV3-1	CASSPDMAYGYTF
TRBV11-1	CASSPGTDIEAFF
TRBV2	CASSPSQPSTEVGLFF
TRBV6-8	CASSSAGAVYGYTF
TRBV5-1	CASSFLGQSNEQFF
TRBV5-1	CASSIQLQGNTEAFF
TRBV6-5	CASSSELLTRPGNEQFF
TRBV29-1	CSASDRAENGYTF
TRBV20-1	CSARLRSRKGNEQFF
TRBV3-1	CASSQDGGQNIQYF
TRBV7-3	CASSPFLTSTDTQYF
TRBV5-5	CASSQGQGLVGELFF
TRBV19	CASSTDRGHNEQFF
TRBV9	CASSVQLAGVDEQFF
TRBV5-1	CASSLNREYEQFF
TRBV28	CASRGTAATNEKLFF